The T cell receptor beta chain described here comes from a study of cytomegalovirus exposure and HLA in healthy donors (dated by TCRdb to between 2016 and 2019). In terms of the full investigation: An earlier analysis of 587 of the donors reported approximately 290 Gb of sequence data and around 120 million unique TCR beta sequences from 150 million to 200 million T cells. Roughly 300 gigabases of sequencing data and around 90 million unique TCR sequences made up an early release that covered fewer than 650 HLA-typed donors. The genetic ancestry cluster associated with self-reported Caucasian donors included 70% to 85% of the roughly 360 genotyped donors. The study aimed to test whether cataloging public T cell receptors could reveal signatures of past pathogen exposure. The study profiled the T cell repertoires of about 640 subjects by immunosequencing and related them to cytomegalovirus serostatus. In addition to the first cohort of about 650 subjects, a separate validation cohort of approximately 130 different subjects was used. To predict cytomegalovirus infection status, the study combined high-throughput TCR immunosequencing, statistical association of individual TCRs with disease status, and machine learning. A later analysis re-analyzed previously published TCR beta repertoires from several hundred donors and added high-resolution HLA genotyping to study TCR occurrence patterns. Rather than drawing on any new phenotypic data, the later analysis identified candidate immune exposures from TCR beta sequences and the way those sequences occurred across donors. An earlier analysis of 587 of the donors used high-throughput TCR beta sequencing to judge whether each TCR beta V gene segment behaved as functional or pseudogenic. Alongside the repertoire data, information on donor age, sex, ethnicity and CMV serostatus was compiled. A later genetic analysis used genome-wide SNP genotypes for about 55% of the 666 donors, treating that subset as a discovery cohort. All discovery cohort repertoires had been generated on a single sequencing platform. HLA typing covered class I and class II loci at four-digit resolution. Typing coverage differed by locus: A, B, C, DRB1 and DQB1 were typed in roughly 620-640 donors, DQA1 in around 500, DPA1 in 600 to 610, and DPB1 in just under 480. Roughly 5 DR-DQ haplotypes were handled as single units for association and clustering, since linkage in the cohort was strong. On average, over 200,000 unique TCR beta nucleotide sequences were sequenced per donor among 398 genotyped donors of the cohort, with roughly 20% of those sequences being non-productive. Results the study describes overall, beyond this receptor: A total of 150 or so TCR beta chains were listed by the study as associated with cytomegalovirus. The authors suggested that the approach could potentially be generalized to other disease states and immunological phenotypes. In vitro tests confirmed that three of the cytomegalovirus-associated TCR beta chains recognize cytomegalovirus antigens. Some IMGT-functional V segments, including TRBV6-2 and TRBV6-3, could not be distinguished by the 87-base-pair reads and were therefore excluded. A later analysis associated 15,000 to 20,000 TCR beta sequences with specific HLA alleles at a false discovery rate of 0.05. Presence/absence analyses assumed roughly uniform sequencing depth across donors, an assumption that may not hold. A group of highly shared sequence variants was considered likely to be a technical artifact of the sequencing pipeline. According to a later genetic analysis, donors in an Asian-associated ancestry cluster had fewer N-insertions in productive TCRs than the approximately 650-donor mean. In an earlier analysis of fewer than 750 of the donors, most TCR beta V segments were observed in productive rearrangements about 87% or about 30% of the time, broadly matching IMGT annotations. Across donors, most TCR sequences were observed very rarely, whereas some public TCRs were present in many individuals. Immune exposure information for the cohort was limited to CMV serostatus. A further reported finding was that TCR beta sequences accurately predicted the HLA-A and HLA-B alleles for most subjects in the first cohort. In a later analysis, HLA-associated TCR beta chains showed more clonal expansion and lower generation probabilities than non-associated chains that were equally common. Because counts were too low, roughly 16 rarely observed V segments, including chromosome 9 orphons, were left out of the earlier analysis of roughly 600 of the donors. Linkage disequilibrium might explain the correlated functional status among segregating V segments, but an unknown experimental factor could not be ruled out. The cohort was sequenced for TCR beta chains only, and without alpha or paired-chain data the features that could be detected were limited. The classifier was reported to diagnose cytomegalovirus status with high specificity and sensitivity in both the original cohort and the validation cohort. In a later analysis, several top co-occurrence clusters were reported to appear linked to parvovirus B19, influenza, CMV and Epstein-Barr virus. Because HLA typing was unavailable for some donors at each locus, only the typed subset was used in association tests. In a later analysis, most CMV-associated TCR beta chains were found to appear HLA-restricted, with HLA associations seemingly driven largely by CMV exposure. In a later analysis, TCR association rates were found to vary across HLA loci, with the most associated TCRs seen for DRB1 alleles and the fewest for HLA-C alleles. A later genetic analysis associated a missense DCLRE1C variant with V-gene and J-gene trimming of TCR beta chains, and an independent cohort replicated the association. When HLA alleles, especially DR and DQ, strongly co-occurred, attributing TCR associations to individual alleles was difficult.

Library prep was done by the immunoSEQ multiplex PCR assay. The multiplex PCR relied on a mix of 60 forward primers for TCR Vbeta segments and 13 reverse primers for TCR Jbeta segments. The CDR3 region of rearranged TCR beta genes was amplified from genomic DNA with a multiplex PCR assay. The amplified TCR beta libraries were sequenced on the Illumina HiSeq System as 87-base-pair reads. From the authors' description of their analysis: A later analysis tallied tens of millions of unique TCR beta chains across the 700 or so repertoires, and around 10 million of those chains were shared by two or more donors. Raw reads were error-corrected and collapsed into unique sequences with a nearest-neighbor algorithm that merged closely related sequences to remove PCR and sequencing errors. V, D and J gene segments were assigned by aligning CDR3 sequences to IMGT reference sequences. For a sequence to be retained, a match of at least six nucleotides was required to both a V gene segment and a J gene segment. A rearrangement counted as productive if the CDR3 had no stop codons and remained in frame with V and J, and every other rearrangement counted as non-productive. Following IMGT convention, CDR3 was defined as the stretch from the second conserved V-encoded cysteine up to the conserved J-encoded phenylalanine. Sequences without an unambiguous match to a single V gene segment were excluded from the earlier analysis of approximately 560 of the donors. In an earlier analysis of approximately 610 of the donors, V segments were called functional above 56.7% productive rearrangements and were called segregating when the between-donor standard deviation exceeded 5%. A statistical classification framework was built for diagnosing cytomegalovirus status from the catalog of TCR beta chain sequences. V and J gene assignment, in a later analysis, came from comparing TCR nucleotide sequences with IMGT/GENE-DB human TR gene sequences. A later analysis assigned CDR3 sequences and most-parsimonious VDJ recombination scenarios with the TCRdist pipeline. In a later analysis, each TCR beta chain was defined by its CDR3 amino acid sequence together with its V-gene family, and reads without a unique V-gene family were excluded. To address suspected cross-contamination and a sequencing artifact, a later analysis removed under 600 highly shared, low-generation-probability nucleotide sequences. For each public chain, a later analysis derived a clonal expansion index from normalized ranks of inferred template counts within each repertoire. A later analysis computed generation probabilities with a VDJ recombination model fitted to out-of-frame rearrangements, and checked the results against IGoR. A later analysis scored TCR-TCR, TCR-HLA and TCR-CMV co-occurrence with hypergeometric tests, applying a repertoire-size bias correction to TCR pairs. In a later analysis, false discovery rates were estimated by permuting HLA or CMV assignments 20 times. In a later analysis, co-occurring TCRs were grouped using DBSCAN, and TCRdist sequence similarity was added for clustering within HLA-allele-positive subsets. Co-occurrence clustering excluded repertoires with fewer than 30,000 or more than 120,000 public chains, plus five with anomalous nucleotide sharing. TCRdb obtained this table from immuneACCESS and retained in-frame rearrangements with V and J assigned. These tables miss some clones; where compared with another copy, unresolved V genes account for less than half of the shortfall, and the remainder is unexplained. V, J and clone size are taken as reported in that table, and D and trimming were inferred from the DNA itself. The sample includes 250,000 or so clones, with roughly four fifths observed a single time. Together, the top ten hold about 7.5% of the sample.

As regards this clone: Its cognate antigen has yet to be identified. No base quality information exists; no much larger clone differs at one position.

The cohort was made up of about 670 healthy bone marrow donors. All cohort members were sampled while nominally healthy, although unrecorded immune exposures were likely present. The donor was CMV seropositive and was included in the group of almost 300 seropositive cohort members. Every donor gave a peripheral blood sample, and the peripheral blood mononuclear cells from that sample were used for TCR beta sequencing. Genomic DNA extraction from the blood cell samples was performed with the Qiagen DNeasy Blood Extraction Kit. The germline ends are 22 bases apart after V is trimmed by 5 bases and J by 11 bases. CDR1 and CDR2 were assigned from the germline V gene as SGHTA and FQGNSA. Inclusive of the bounding cysteine and phenylalanine, the CDR3 is 15 residues long. Only the CDR3 portion is preserved as DNA: 45 bases, with reading frame beginning at the first base.

The TCR comes from a woman in her sixties or seventies in good health and CMV-seropositive. Sequencing used PBMCs. The rearrangement joined TRBV7-2 to TRBJ1-5; TRBD1 is a weak D gene call, 6 bases matching. The CDR3 region: CASSADSGGPFAQHF. Here is the DNA: TGTGCCAGCAGCGCAGATAGCGGGGGGCCCTTCGCCCAGCATTTT.